These 17 T cell receptor beta chains were sequenced from one sample in a study of shared clonotypes between healthy human individuals. It was CD45RO-negative cells, positively selected for CCR7, that made up naive CD8 cells, with terminally differentiated effector memory CD45RA+ cells excluded. Assay used: immunoSEQ multiplex PCR; TCRdb lists only in-frame clones, some missing. The profile covers around 1.9 million clones, with approximately 94% appearing a single time and about 1.8% taken by the ten largest. Specimen: naive CD8+ T cells from PBMCs. The receptors were sampled from a young man in good health. Some clones in this sample may be carry-over from other donors' samples.

The rearrangement uses TRBV18 and TRBJ2-7; perhaps TRBD1 as D (6 bases). This CDR3 is 17 amino acids long. Germline CDR1 reads KGHSH; CDR2 reads LQKENI. Trimming took off 2 bases at V and 2 bases at J, with 19 bases between the two ends. The CDR3 reads CASSPLSRIGQPYEQYF. CDR3 nucleotide sequence: TGTGCCAGCTCACCATTAAGCCGAATTGGACAGCCCTACGAGCAGTACTTC.

This clone was counted a single time. The chain uses TRBV4-1 and TRBJ2-7, with a possible D match to TRBD2 (6 bases). This CDR3 spans 15 amino acids. The germline CDR1 and CDR2 sequences are MGHRA and YSYEKL. The ends were cut back, 0 bases at V and 4 bases at J, with 13 bases in the middle. CDR3 amino acids: CASSQDPGTGYEQYF. CDR3 coding DNA: TGCGCCAGCAGCCAAGATCCCGGGACTGGATACGAGCAGTACTTC.

This chain joins TRBV5-6 and TRBJ2-7, with TRBD1 matching 8 bases. With 4 bases clipped from V and 3 bases from J, the junction kept 6 bases outside the gene matches. Germline lookup yields CDR1 SGHDT and CDR2 YYEEEE. The CDR3 length is 14 residues. CDR3 nucleotide sequence: TGTGCCAGCAGCCACGGGACAGGATTCTACGAGCAGTACTTC. Protein: CASSHGTGFYEQYF.

The sample holds one count of this clone. V usage is TRBV28 and J usage is TRBJ2-2; 12 bases are shared with TRBD1. The CDR3 length is 20 residues. Germline CDR1 reads MDHEN; CDR2 reads SYDVKM. The V gene end was trimmed by 7 bases and the J gene end by 1 base; junction bases not matched to a gene: 16. The CDR3 DNA reads TGTGCCAGCACGGGGCCGACCGGGACAGGGGGCCCTTGGAACACCGGGGAGCTGTTTTTT. It is translated as CASTGPTGTGGPWNTGELFF.

V is TRBV6-5 and J is TRBJ2-7; 9 bases match TRBD2. Germline V gene sequence: CDR1 MNHEY, CDR2 SVGAGI. The CDR3 length is 15 residues. V trimming: 4 bases; J trimming: 4 bases; junction bases outside the gene matches: 8. In DNA form, the CDR3 reads TGTGCCAGCAGTTCCCTAGCGGGGCGAAAATACGAGCAGTACTTC. It translates to CASSSLAGRKYEQYF.

The V and J genes are TRBV19 and TRBJ2-5, with a weak D call TRBD2 (6 bases). Germline V gene data show CDR1 as LNHDA and CDR2 as SQIVND (reference sequence). With 2 bases removed from V and 11 bases from J, the gap between germline ends came to 21 bases. The CDR3 sequence is 15 residues long. The CDR3 protein is CASSIRAGPLREQYF. CDR3 sequence (DNA): TGTGCCAGTAGTATAAGGGCGGGACCCCTTCGTGAGCAGTACTTC.

This chain joins TRBV14 and TRBJ2-7; 7 bases line up with TRBD2. J lost 6 bases, V lost 2 bases, and 4 bases had no gene match. There are 13 residues in the CDR3. CDR1 and CDR2 from the germline V gene are SGHDN and FVKESK. This CDR3 is CASSQSTSSEQYF. The CDR3 DNA follows: TGTGCCAGCAGCCAATCGACTAGCTCCGAGCAGTACTTC. Full variable domain (outside the CDR3, taken from reference TRBV14 and TRBJ2-7): EAGVTQFPSHSVIEKGQTVTLRCDPISGHDNLYWYRRVMGKEIKFLLHFVKESKQDESGMPNNRFLAERTGGTYSTLKVQPAELEDSGVYFCASSQSTSSEQYFGPGTRLTVT.

The genes are TRBV10-3 and TRBJ1-2; 8 nucleotides agree with TRBD1. V was pared by 10 bases and J by 8 bases, with 21 bases of the junction left unmatched. This CDR3 region has 16 residues. CDR1 is ENHRY, CDR2 SYGVKD, per germline. This chain's CDR3 is CASLVGGQGATEGYTF. The CDR3 DNA reads TGTGCCAGTCTCGTTGGGGGGCAGGGGGCGACTGAAGGCTACACCTTC.

This rearrangement joins TRBV7-7 to TRBJ2-2; D ambiguous. The V and J ends lost 10 bases and 5 bases respectively, with 11 bases between them. The CDR3 spans 12 residues. Germline lookup yields CDR1 SSHAT and CDR2 FNYEAQ (reference sequence). For the CDR3, the DNA is TGTGCCATCCGGCCCTGGACCGGGGAGCTGTTTTTT. Translation: CAIRPWTGELFF.

CDR3 sequence: CASGPVLNTEAFF. In nucleotides, the CDR3 is TGTGCCAGCGGCCCTGTGTTGAACACTGAAGCTTTCTTT. The chain uses TRBV7-9 and TRBJ1-1; D gene uncertain. The CDR3 runs to 13 residues. V lost 8 bases to trimming and J lost 0 bases, with 10 bases between them. CDR1 is SEHNR and CDR2 is FQNEAQ in the germline V gene (reference sequence).

The chain employs TRBV7-8 and TRBJ2-2; 11 positions match TRBD1. The J segment lost 5 bases and the V segment lost 5 bases, leaving 7 bases of the junction unmatched. The CDR3 consists of 16 residues. Germline loops: CDR1 SGHVS, CDR2 FQNEAQ. The CDR3 DNA reads TGTGCCAGCAGCCGAGGACAGGGGGCGCCGACCGGGGAGCTGTTTTTT. It codes for CASSRGQGAPTGELFF.

The J gene is TRBJ2-3, the V gene TRBV29-1, with a weak D call TRBD2 (6 bases). The CDR3 length is 14 residues. V was clipped by 7 bases and J by 0 bases, with 14 bases between them. The germline V gene has CDR1 SQVTM and CDR2 ANQGSEA. The CDR3 is CSAVAAGSTDTQYF. CDR3 sequence (DNA): TGCAGCGCCGTAGCGGCTGGAAGCACAGATACGCAGTATTTT.

CDR3 DNA: TGTGCCAGCAGCGTAGATGAGGTGTTGTTGGCTCAAGAGACCCAGTACTTC. As protein: CASSVDEVLLAQETQYF. The chain combines TRBV9 with TRBJ2-5; D not certain. The CDR3 sequence is 17 residues long. The germline gives CDR1 SGDLS, CDR2 YYNGEE. With 0 bases removed from V and 2 bases from J, the gap between germline ends came to 17 bases.

The genes are TRBV15 and TRBJ1-5; no clear D. CDR1 and CDR2 from the germline V gene are LNHNV and YYDKDF (reference sequence). The V and J ends lost 5 bases and 6 bases respectively, with 11 bases between them. The CDR3 is made up of 13 amino acids. CDR3 loop: CATSEAGGQPQHF. CDR3 sequence (DNA): TGTGCCACCAGCGAGGCGGGCGGTCAGCCCCAGCATTTT.

The chain has TRBV9 and TRBJ1-2; tentatively, D is TRBD1 (5 bases). From germline, CDR1 is SGDLS and CDR2 YYNGEE. V was pared by 0 bases and J by 7 bases, with 16 bases between. The CDR3 contains 15 residues. The CDR3 sequence is CASSVVSGSMAGYTF. The CDR3 coding sequence is TGTGCCAGCAGCGTAGTATCAGGGTCGATGGCTGGCTACACCTTC.

This clone appeared a single time. The genes are TRBV19 and TRBJ2-7; D could derive from TRBD1 or TRBD2 (6 bases each). This CDR3 has 16 residues. V was shortened by 3 bases and J by 2 bases, with 17 bases between the two germline ends. The V gene's germline CDR1 is LNHDA and CDR2 SQIVND (reference sequence). CDR3 in DNA: TGTGCCAGTAGTATTGGAAGAGGCGGGGACACCTACGAGCAGTACTTC. Its protein is CASSIGRGGDTYEQYF.

This chain connects TRBV30 to TRBJ2-5, with 12 bases fitting TRBD2. The DNA end lines up better with TRBJ2-7; the J call may be wrong. This CDR3 comprises 21 residues. In germline, CDR1 is GTSNPN, CDR2 SVGIG (reference sequence). DNA for the CDR3: TGTGCCTGGAGTGTACGGGACAGGGTACTAGCGGGAGGTCACAGCTCCTACGAGCAGTACTTC. Its translation is CAWSVRDRVLAGGHSSYEQYF.